The 22 T cell receptor beta chains below were found in one sample sequenced in a study of early stage breast cancer tumors. Using immunoSEQ multiplex PCR, the repertoire was profiled, and TCRdb retains in-frame clones only, with some absent. The sample carries 35,000 to 45,000 clones, under 80% recorded once. Sequencing was carried out using blood. Receptors were obtained from a person in their 60s with breast cancer.

The chain recombines TRBV6-1 with TRBJ1-5; D is unclear. Trimming shortened V by 6 bases and J by 1 base, and 10 bases separated the two germline ends. Germline CDR1 and CDR2: MNHNS and SASEGT. CDR3 size: 14 residues. CDR3 in DNA: TGTGCCAGCAGAGAGGACTTCAGCAATCAGCCCCAGCATTTT. Encoded protein: CASREDFSNQPQHF.

The chain carries TRBV5-4 and TRBJ1-2; D gene uncertain. Per germline, CDR1 SGHNT and CDR2 YYREEE (reference sequence). CDR3 length: 13 amino acids. V was cut by 5 bases and J by 8 bases, with 16 bases left in between. CDR3 loop: CASSHNTFRGYTF. CDR3 in DNA: TGTGCCAGCAGTCACAACACATTCAGGGGCTACACCTTC.

The chain employs TRBV13 and TRBJ2-7; D gene ambiguous. The V gene lost 3 bases and the J gene lost 2 bases, with 11 bases spanning the gap. Looked up from germline, CDR1 is PRHDT and CDR2 is FYEKMQ (reference sequence). The CDR3 sequence is 14 residues long. In nucleotides, the CDR3 is TGTGCCAGCAGCTTCTGGCTAGGCGCCTACGAGCAGTACTTC. Translated, it gives CASSFWLGAYEQYF.

The J gene is TRBJ2-3, the V gene TRBV6-1; unclear D gene. The CDR3 is 12 residues long. The V and J ends lost 1 base and 3 bases respectively, with 2 bases between them. Germline-derived CDR1 and CDR2 are MNHNS and SASEGT. CDR3 sequence (DNA): TGTGCCAGCAGTGAAGTGACAGATACGCAGTATTTT. Amino acids: CASSEVTDTQYF.

The chain couples TRBV2 to TRBJ2-3; D might be TRBD2 (7 bases). Germline V CDR1 and CDR2: SNHLY, FYNNEI. Trimming left V 10 bases short and J 8 bases short, with 25 bases between. The CDR3 sequence is 15 residues long. The DNA of the CDR3 is TGTGCCACGTCCCCCTCTAGGGAGGGGGGAGGTACGCAGTATTTT. It translates to CATSPSREGGGTQYF.

This clone was detected only once. The chain joins TRBV4-1 to TRBJ1-2; D remains ambiguous. CDR3 size: 15 residues. Trimming removed 1 base from V and 9 bases from J, with 18 bases in between. Germline V gives CDR1 MGHRA, CDR2 YSYEKL. CDR3 DNA: TGCGCCAGCAGCCAAGTGGACGGCTACGGCTTCCGCTACACCTTC. This translates into CASSQVDGYGFRYTF.

This chain uses TRBV6-4 with TRBJ1-5; TRBD1 might be the D (6 bases). This CDR3 has 16 residues. Germline loops: CDR1 MRHNA, CDR2 SNTAGT. V dropped 8 bases and J dropped 1 base, with 18 bases sitting between them. This CDR3 is CASWGAGGISNQPQHF. DNA for the CDR3: TGTGCCAGCTGGGGGGCCGGGGGCATCAGCAATCAGCCCCAGCATTTT.

J is TRBJ1-3 and V is TRBV15; D remains ambiguous. Trimming removed 1 base from V and 4 bases from J, with 5 bases in between. Germline CDR1 is LNHNV and CDR2 is YYDKDF (reference sequence). The CDR3 spans 13 residues. The CDR3 sequence: CATSRGPGNTIYF. CDR3 bases: TGTGCCACCAGCAGAGGGCCCGGAAACACCATATATTTT.

This chain uses TRBV2 with TRBJ1-3; D possibly corresponds to TRBD1 (5 bases). Trimming shortened V by 3 bases and J by 9 bases, and 9 bases separated the two germline ends. Germline V gene lookup returns CDR1 SNHLY and CDR2 FYNNEI. CDR3 length: 12 amino acids. The chain's CDR3 is CASSDRVGTIYF. The CDR3 region has the DNA TGTGCCAGCAGTGACAGGGTTGGCACCATATATTTT.

The rearrangement uses TRBV2 and TRBJ2-3, with TRBD2 identical over 7 bases. Losses at the gene ends were 3 bases for V and 1 base for J; bases not matched to a gene: 7. The CDR3 covers 16 residues. Germline values: CDR1 SNHLY, CDR2 FYNNEI. The CDR3 here is CASSEWGGPGTDTQYF. As DNA, the CDR3 is TGTGCCAGCAGTGAGTGGGGAGGGCCTGGCACAGATACGCAGTATTTT.

This clone was seen a handful of times. The V gene is TRBV11-2, the J gene TRBJ2-4; maybe TRBD1 (5 bases). The CDR3 sequence is 17 residues long. Germline lookup yields CDR1 SGHAT and CDR2 FQNNGV. Trimming pared 5 bases from V and 0 bases from J, leaving 17 bases between. DNA of the CDR3: TGTGCCAGCAGCCACAACACAGGCATCCTAGCCAAAAACATTCAGTACTTC. Residues: CASSHNTGILAKNIQYF.

In this sample, this clone turned up a few times. J is TRBJ2-2 and V is TRBV19; TRBD2 matches at 13 bases. CDR1 and CDR2 (germline): LNHDA, SQIVND (reference sequence). The V and J ends lost 9 bases and 7 bases, in that order; junction bases with no gene match: 8. This CDR3 has 15 amino acids. The CDR3 sequence is CASQWTSGRSGELFF. As DNA, the CDR3 is TGTGCCAGCCAGTGGACTAGCGGGAGAAGCGGGGAGCTGTTTTTT.

The chain employs TRBV7-2 and TRBJ2-1; possibly TRBD2 for D (5 bases). The CDR3 spans 12 residues. V was cut by 1 base and J by 12 bases, with 10 bases left in between. Germline assignment: CDR1 SGHTA and CDR2 FQGNSA. The CDR3 bases are TGTGCCAGCAGCTTAGGAATCCGGGGGCAGTTCTTC. Its translation: CASSLGIRGQFF.

The chain joins TRBV19 to TRBJ1-1; perhaps TRBD1 as D (5 bases). Trimming left V 4 bases short and J 4 bases short, with 16 bases between. CDR1 and CDR2 from the germline V gene are LNHDA and SQIVND (reference sequence). This CDR3 has 15 residues. CDR3 region: CASSTPREQGTEAFF. The CDR3 coding sequence is TGTGCCAGTAGTACCCCCAGGGAGCAGGGCACTGAAGCTTTCTTT.

The chain carries TRBV6-5 and TRBJ1-1; D might be TRBD1 (5 bases). Per the germline V gene, CDR1 is MNHEY and CDR2 is SVGAGI. The CDR3 runs 15 residues. The germline V and J ends were trimmed by 0 bases and 1 base, with 9 bases remaining between them. The CDR3, as DNA: TGTGCCAGCAGTTACTCTTCGGGGGGGAACACTGAAGCTTTCTTT. The encoded protein is CASSYSSGGNTEAFF.

The chain recombines TRBV27 with TRBJ1-4; maybe TRBD1 (6 bases). Germline CDR1 and CDR2: MNHEY and SMNVEV (reference sequence). V was shortened by 3 bases and J by 7 bases, with 15 bases between the two germline ends. This CDR3 comprises 15 residues. The DNA of the CDR3 is TGTGCCAGCAGTTTGGGGGGGCGAGGCGGTGAAAAACTGTTTTTT. Translated, it gives CASSLGGRGGEKLFF.

The chain is built from TRBV11-2 and TRBJ2-7; D remains ambiguous. Deletions cut 2 bases from V and 5 bases from J, with 10 bases between. Per germline, CDR1 SGHAT and CDR2 FQNNGV. The CDR3 extends over 13 amino acids. DNA for the CDR3: TGTGCCAGCAGCTTATTCGGTGGAAACGAGCAGTACTTC. Amino acids: CASSLFGGNEQYF.

This clone was counted only a few times. The chain has TRBV4-1 and TRBJ2-1; TRBD2 matches 8 bases. CDR1 is MGHRA, CDR2 YSYEKL, per germline. Trimming removed 1 base from V and 5 bases from J; junction bases left unmatched: 4. The CDR3 extends over 15 amino acids. The CDR3 region has the DNA TGCGCCAGCAGCCAAGGTCGGACTAGCCACAATGAGCAGTTCTTC. Translation: CASSQGRTSHNEQFF.

J is TRBJ2-7 and V is TRBV7-8; TRBD1 agrees at 7 bases. From germline, CDR1 is SGHVS and CDR2 FQNEAQ. V lost 7 bases, J lost 3 bases, and 9 bases stayed unmatched. There are 14 residues in the CDR3. The CDR3 sequence is CASTKSGQYYEQYF. The CDR3 DNA reads as TGTGCCAGCACCAAGTCGGGACAGTACTACGAGCAGTACTTC.

This chain links TRBV18 with TRBJ2-5; either TRBD1 or TRBD2 may fit D (5 bases each). The CDR3 has 13 residues. V was shortened by 4 bases and J by 2 bases, with 8 bases between the two germline ends. Germline-derived CDR1 and CDR2 are KGHSH and LQKENI. CDR3 protein: CASSRGPQETQYF. CDR3 DNA: TGTGCCAGCTCACGGGGACCTCAAGAGACCCAGTACTTC.

The rearrangement joins TRBV4-1 to TRBJ1-6; a weak D match, TRBD1 (5 bases). The CDR3 sequence is 18 residues long. Germline CDR1 is MGHRA and CDR2 is YSYEKL. The V end was cut by 0 bases, the J end by 6 bases, with 18 bases between. The DNA of the CDR3 is TGCGCCAGCAGCCAAGATCCGCCGCGGGGGGGGTTTAATTCACCCCTCCACTTT. This codes for CASSQDPPRGGFNSPLHF.

This clone occurred a few times. V usage is TRBV5-4 and J usage is TRBJ1-2; no definite D call. CDR1 and CDR2 (germline): SGHNT, YYREEE (reference sequence). Trimming left V 0 bases short and J 7 bases short, with 10 bases between. This CDR3 region has 13 residues. The CDR3 sequence: CASSLGHFRGYTF. CDR3 coding DNA: TGTGCCAGCAGCTTGGGGCATTTTCGTGGCTACACCTTC.